Below are 28 T cell receptor beta chains sequenced from a single sample in a study of T cell responses to AZD1222 COVID-19 vaccine. The method was immunoSEQ multiplex PCR; TCRdb's version includes in-frame clones alone and lacks a portion of them. The table lists some 100,000 clones, 86% of them singletons. The material was peripheral blood, obtained 28 days after the second AZD1222 dose. The receptors were sampled from an adult who received the AZD1222 COVID-19 vaccine.

This chain connects TRBV30 to TRBJ2-4, with D perhaps matching TRBD2 (6 bases). Looked up from germline, CDR1 is GTSNPN and CDR2 is SVGIG (reference sequence). The V end lost 0 bases, the J end lost 7 bases, and 13 bases lay between the germline ends. This CDR3 has 14 residues. The CDR3 bases are TGTGCCTGGAGTGTGGCGGGGTTACTGAACATTCAGTACTTC. Encoded protein: CAWSVAGLLNIQYF.

The genes are TRBV7-9 and TRBJ1-4; D ambiguous. Trimming stripped 6 bases from V and 8 bases from J, with 13 bases between. There are 13 residues in the CDR3. Germline V gene lookup returns CDR1 SEHNR and CDR2 FQNEAQ (reference sequence). CDR3 protein: CASRRALGEKLFF. CDR3 DNA sequence: TGTGCCAGCAGGAGGGCCCTTGGCGAAAAACTGTTTTTT.

The chain uses TRBV5-1 and TRBJ2-2, with no clear D. The germline V gene has CDR1 SGHRS and CDR2 YFSETQ. The length of the CDR3 is 11 residues. Trimming removed 0 bases from V and 6 bases from J, with 0 bases in between. DNA for the CDR3: TGCGCCAGCAGCTTGGCCGGGGAGCTGTTTTTT. As protein: CASSLAGELFF.

This chain links TRBV7-2 with TRBJ2-7; D is possibly TRBD2 (6 bases). The CDR3 runs 14 residues. V was clipped by 4 bases and J by 4 bases, with 14 bases between them. Germline V gives CDR1 SGHTA, CDR2 FQGNSA. Written as DNA, the CDR3 is TGTGCCAGCAGCTATAACGGGGGAGAATACGAGCAGTACTTC. Encoded protein: CASSYNGGEYEQYF.

The V and J genes are TRBV5-6 and TRBJ2-1, with 9 nucleotides matching TRBD2. The V gene end was trimmed by 4 bases and the J gene end by 10 bases; junction bases not matched to a gene: 3. This CDR3 spans 12 amino acids. Germline lookup yields CDR1 SGHDT and CDR2 YYEEEE. CDR3 in amino acids: CASSPGLAEQFF. CDR3 bases: TGTGCCAGCAGCCCCGGACTAGCGGAGCAGTTCTTC.

The chain carries TRBV10-3 and TRBJ2-6, with D unresolved. V dropped 0 bases and J dropped 0 bases, with 6 bases sitting between them. The V gene's germline CDR1 is ENHRY and CDR2 SYGVKD. This CDR3 has 16 amino acids. Here the CDR3 reads CAISESRSSGANVLTF. For the CDR3, the DNA is TGTGCCATCAGTGAGTCGCGTTCCTCTGGGGCCAACGTCCTGACTTTC.

This chain uses TRBV9 with TRBJ1-4; weak D call: TRBD1 (5 bases). The CDR3 covers 14 residues. Trimming cost V 4 bases and J 7 bases, with 14 bases left between them. Germline V gene lookup returns CDR1 SGDLS and CDR2 YYNGEE. CDR3 protein: CASSLGGIGEKLFF. In nucleotides, the CDR3 is TGTGCCAGCAGCCTCGGGGGGATTGGTGAAAAACTGTTTTTT.

This chain links TRBV7-2 with TRBJ2-7; D is possibly TRBD1 or TRBD2 (5 bases each). The V end lost 6 bases, the J end lost 6 bases, and 21 bases lay between the germline ends. Germline CDR1 is SGHTA and CDR2 is FQGNSA. The CDR3 consists of 15 residues. DNA of the CDR3: TGTGCCAGCAGTCCCCAGGGACGGCGCTTGGGCGAGCAGTACTTC. Translation: CASSPQGRRLGEQYF. Full variable domain (rest looked up from reference TRBV7-2 and TRBJ2-7): GAGVSQSPSNKVTEKGKDVELRCDPISGHTALYWYRQSLGQGLEFLIYFQGNSAPDKSGLPSDRFSAERTGGSVSTLTIQRTQQEDSAVYLCASSPQGRRLGEQYFGPGTRLTVT.

This sequence joins TRBV10-3 and TRBJ2-7; TRBD1 matches at 8 bases. CDR3 size: 11 residues. CDR1 is ENHRY, CDR2 SYGVKD, per germline. V dropped 10 bases and J dropped 3; count of bases not matched to a gene: 2. The CDR3 loop is CANGQGYEQYF. CDR3 bases: TGTGCCAACGGACAGGGCTACGAGCAGTACTTC.

The CDR3 DNA sequence: TGTGCCAGCAGCTCCCATGCCGGGACTAGTAGTTACGAGCAGTACTTC. Translating it yields CASSSHAGTSSYEQYF. This rearrangement joins TRBV11-2 to TRBJ2-7; 8 nucleotides agree with TRBD2. From germline, CDR1 is SGHAT and CDR2 FQNNGV. Unmatched junction bases numbered 12, after V lost 4 bases and J lost 4 bases. This CDR3 is 16 amino acids long. The variable domain in full, completed from reference TRBV11-2 and TRBJ2-7, reads EAGVAQSPRYKIIEKRQSVAFWCNPISGHATLYWYQQILGQGPKLLIQFQNNGVVDDSQLPKDRFSAERLKGVDSTLKIQPAKLEDSAVYLCASSSHAGTSSYEQYFGPGTRLTVT.

The V call is TRBV18, the J call TRBJ1-5; TRBD1 might be the D (5 bases). This CDR3 is 14 amino acids long. Trimming cost V 6 bases and J 2 bases, with 11 bases left between them. Germline CDR1 and CDR2: KGHSH and LQKENI. The chain's CDR3 is CASSTGARNQPQHF. The CDR3 DNA reads as TGTGCCAGCTCTACAGGAGCGCGCAATCAGCCCCAGCATTTT.

V gene TRBV6-1 combines with J gene TRBJ2-4; perhaps TRBD1 as D (5 bases). The CDR3 sequence is 14 residues long. The V gene lost 3 bases and the J gene lost 8 bases, with 14 bases spanning the gap. Germline CDR1 is MNHNS and CDR2 is SASEGT. CDR3 sequence: CASSDRQGEDIQYF. CDR3 nucleotides: TGTGCCAGCAGTGACCGTCAGGGTGAAGACATTCAGTACTTC.

This clone was seen a single time. The gene calls are TRBV11-3 and TRBJ2-1; TRBD2 aligns across 7 bases. Losses at the gene ends were 5 bases for V and 5 bases for J; bases not matched to a gene: 9. The CDR3 has 15 amino acids. CDR1 SGHNT and CDR2 YENEEA come from the germline V gene. DNA of the CDR3: TGTGCCAGCAGCATCTCCGGGACTAACGACAATGAGCAGTTCTTC. This sequence encodes CASSISGTNDNEQFF.

V gene TRBV2 combines with J gene TRBJ2-5; tentatively, D is TRBD2 (5 bases). Germline lookup yields CDR1 SNHLY and CDR2 FYNNEI. Trimming stripped 6 bases from V and 5 bases from J, with 13 bases between. The CDR3 totals 13 residues. The CDR3 sequence is CASRLGVEETQYF. CDR3 in DNA: TGTGCCAGCAGACTCGGGGTTGAGGAGACCCAGTACTTC.

This clone is a singleton in its sample. The rearrangement uses TRBV5-1 and TRBJ2-2; possibly TRBD1 or TRBD2 for D (6 bases each). Germline CDR1 reads SGHRS; CDR2 reads YFSETQ. The CDR3 spans 16 residues. V shed 4 bases and J shed 7 bases, with 20 bases lying between them. CDR3 sequence (DNA): TGCGCCAGCAGCCGTCCGGGGGCGCAAAGTATCGGGGAGCTGTTTTTT. This sequence encodes CASSRPGAQSIGELFF.

The V call is TRBV19, the J call TRBJ2-3; no clear D gene. Trimming took off 3 bases at V and 0 bases at J, with 19 bases between the two ends. The V gene's germline CDR1 is LNHDA and CDR2 SQIVND (reference sequence). The CDR3 covers 18 residues. This CDR3 is CASSIGVWGTKSTDTQYF. CDR3 DNA sequence: TGTGCCAGTAGTATTGGAGTCTGGGGTACTAAGAGCACAGATACGCAGTATTTT.

The chain carries TRBV19 and TRBJ2-7; TRBD1 might be the D (6 bases). The V gene's germline CDR1 is LNHDA and CDR2 SQIVND (reference sequence). V lost 6 bases and J lost 0, with 15 bases in between. The CDR3 is 15 residues long. The DNA of the CDR3 is TGTGCCAGTAGCTTATTGGGACATTCCTCCTACGAGCAGTACTTC. Protein sequence: CASSLLGHSSYEQYF.

The CDR3: CASSSGDGDGYTF. CDR3 nucleotides: TGTGCCAGCAGTTCCGGGGACGGGGATGGCTACACCTTC. This chain links TRBV28 with TRBJ1-2, with a tentative D call TRBD1 (5 bases). V gave up 4 bases and J gave up 6 bases, with 12 bases separating them. Germline assignment: CDR1 MDHEN and CDR2 SYDVKM. This CDR3 region has 13 residues.

The gene calls are TRBV7-9 and TRBJ1-2, with 9 bases that match TRBD1. This CDR3 spans 15 amino acids. Looked up from germline, CDR1 is SEHNR and CDR2 is FQNEAQ (reference sequence). After removal of 5 bases from V and 2 bases from J, the junction contained 6 bases not matched to a gene. The CDR3 is CASSPPGQGNYGYTF. CDR3 DNA: TGTGCCAGCAGCCCCCCCGGACAGGGGAACTATGGCTACACCTTC.

The gene calls are TRBV5-1 and TRBJ2-7, with TRBD1 matching 7 bases. The V segment lost 2 bases and the J segment 2 bases; nucleotides outside the gene matches: 4. Germline V gives CDR1 SGHRS, CDR2 YFSETQ. The CDR3 contains 14 residues. CDR3 bases: TGCGCCAGCAGCTTTGGTACAGGGGCCTACGAGCAGTACTTC. This codes for CASSFGTGAYEQYF.

The rearrangement links TRBV7-2 to TRBJ1-2; possible D gene TRBD1, 5 bases. V was clipped by 6 bases and J by 4 bases, with 12 bases between them. The germline V gene encodes CDR1 SGHTA and CDR2 FQGNSA. The CDR3 is 13 amino acids. For the CDR3, the DNA is TGTGCCAGCAGGGAAGGGGCCCCCTATGGCTACACCTTC. Its translation is CASREGAPYGYTF.

This chain connects TRBV9 to TRBJ1-3, with D unresolved. Germline V gives CDR1 SGDLS, CDR2 YYNGEE. Trimming stripped 0 bases from V and 2 bases from J, with 9 bases between. This CDR3 region has 15 residues. In nucleotides, the CDR3 is TGTGCCAGCAGCGTAGACTGGGGTACTGGAAACACCATATATTTT. This translates into CASSVDWGTGNTIYF. Filled out from reference TRBV9 and TRBJ1-3, the complete variable domain reads DSGVTQTPKHLITATGQRVTLRCSPRSGDLSVYWYQQSLDQGLQFLIQYYNGEERAKGNILERFSAQQFPDLHSELNLSSLELGDSALYFCASSVDWGTGNTIYFGEGSWLTVV.

The chain joins TRBV19 to TRBJ2-1; D is uncertain. The germline V gene encodes CDR1 LNHDA and CDR2 SQIVND (reference sequence). The length of the CDR3 is 16 residues. V lost 3 bases to trimming and J lost 7 bases, with 19 bases between them. This CDR3 reads CASSIIFRRMGNEQFF. The DNA of the CDR3 is TGTGCCAGTAGTATTATTTTTAGGCGGATGGGGAATGAGCAGTTCTTC.

The V and J genes are TRBV27 and TRBJ2-7, with D possibly TRBD1 on 6 matching bases. The CDR3 totals 20 residues. Between the trimmed V and J ends, which lost 1 base and 5 bases, there was a span of 30 bases. Germline loops: CDR1 MNHEY, CDR2 SMNVEV (reference sequence). CDR3 in DNA: TGTGCCAGCAGTTTATTCTCCATTAGACGCCGGACAGAGACTTTGAACGAGCAGTACTTC. Its translation is CASSLFSIRRRTETLNEQYF.

The chain employs TRBV5-8 and TRBJ1-4; maybe TRBD1 (5 bases). The CDR3 length is 16 residues. The germline CDR1 and CDR2 sequences are SGHTS and YDEGEE. Trimming pared 1 base from V and 4 bases from J, leaving 14 bases between. DNA for the CDR3: TGTGCCAGCAGCTTGTCCGCGGGACTGAATAATGAAAAACTGTTTTTT. As protein: CASSLSAGLNNEKLFF.

The chain employs TRBV9 and TRBJ2-2; D ambiguous. From germline, CDR1 is SGDLS and CDR2 YYNGEE. The CDR3 sequence is 14 residues long. V lost 2 bases, J lost 7 bases, and 12 bases lay in between. The CDR3 DNA sequence: TGTGCCAGCAGCGTGTCCTCTCCAGGCGGGGAGCTGTTTTTT. Its protein is CASSVSSPGGELFF.

The chain carries TRBV29-1 and TRBJ2-7; 9 bases are shared with TRBD1. V gave up 6 bases and J gave up 4 bases; unmatched junction bases: 7. The V gene's germline CDR1 is SQVTM and CDR2 ANQGSEA. The CDR3 covers 13 residues. Written as DNA, the CDR3 is TGCAGCGTCGGATCGGGACAGGGATACGAGCAGTACTTC. This gives the protein CSVGSGQGYEQYF.

The chain joins TRBV5-1 to TRBJ1-1; D is perhaps TRBD1 (6 bases). V gave up 3 bases and J gave up 0 bases, with 15 bases separating them. Germline V gene lookup returns CDR1 SGHRS and CDR2 YFSETQ. This CDR3 is built from 16 residues. The CDR3 DNA reads TGCGCCAGCAGCTCTGGACAGCGGGTCATGAACACTGAAGCTTTCTTT. Translating it yields CASSSGQRVMNTEAFF. Full variable domain (remainder filled in from reference TRBV5-1 and TRBJ1-1): KAGVTQTPRYLIKTRGQQVTLSCSPISGHRSVSWYQQTPGQGLQFLFEYFSETQRNKGNFPGRFSGRQFSNSRSEMNVSTLELGDSALYLCASSSGQRVMNTEAFFGQGTRLTVV.